This T cell receptor beta chain was recovered during a study of blood T cells in healthy people across ages. General observations from the study: It was found that TCR beta diversity correlated strongly with the percentage of naive T cells. Whereas aged donors had fewer naive CD4+ cells, long-lived donors had more of them and higher diversity.

Using a J-beta primer mix together with a sample-barcoded 5' primer, a second PCR was run for roughly 7 to 12 cycles. Each sample yielded at least 2.5 million CDR3-containing paired-end reads. One entry per CDR3 protein, called by TCRdb with MiXCR from the 5' RACE reads. In the table there are about 1,500,000 distinct CDR3 sequences, about 28% of which are singletons. As for this clonotype: Its specificity is unknown.

Per germline, CDR1 ENHRY and CDR2 SYGVKD. The CDR3 has 15 residues. Deletions cut 5 bases from V and 1 base from J, with 14 bases between. This TCR was sampled from a woman younger than 45 in good health. The chain employs TRBV10-3 and TRBJ1-1, with a tentative D call TRBD1 (6 bases). Sequenced material: blood. DNA of the CDR3: TGTGCCATCAGTTATAATCAGGGACAGAACACTGAAGCTTTCTTT. This sequence encodes CAISYNQGQNTEAFF.